This T cell receptor beta chain is from a study of siplizumab effects on memory and regulatory T cells. Findings of the study overall: It was never confirmed that proliferating Tregs from siplizumab cultures were suppressive.

A remark on this clone: What it recognizes is unknown.

Per the germline V gene, CDR1 is MNHNS and CDR2 is SASEGT. The CDR3 length is 16 residues. V was cut by 2 bases and J by 0 bases, with 11 bases left in between. Measured with immunoSEQ multiplex PCR; TCRdb has only the in-frame clones, and not every one. Of around 100,000 clones in the sample, 80% to 95% were seen once. The chain combines TRBV6-1 with TRBJ1-3, with unresolved D. This TCR came from a human donor in good health. The sequenced sample consisted of CD4+ T cells sorted from blood. As DNA, the CDR3 is TGTGCCAGCAGTGAATCCATCCTTAGCTCTGGAAACACCATATATTTT. This codes for CASSESILSSGNTIYF.